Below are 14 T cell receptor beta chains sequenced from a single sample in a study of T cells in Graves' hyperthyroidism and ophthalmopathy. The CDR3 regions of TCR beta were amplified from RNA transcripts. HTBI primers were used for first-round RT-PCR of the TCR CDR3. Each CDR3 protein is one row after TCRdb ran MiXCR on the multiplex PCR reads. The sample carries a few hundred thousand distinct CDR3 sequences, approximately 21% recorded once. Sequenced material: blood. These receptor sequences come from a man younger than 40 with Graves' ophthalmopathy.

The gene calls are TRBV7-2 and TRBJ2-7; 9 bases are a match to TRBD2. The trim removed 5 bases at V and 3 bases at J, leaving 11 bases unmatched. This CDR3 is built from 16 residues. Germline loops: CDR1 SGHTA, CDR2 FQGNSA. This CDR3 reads CASSPRGGRALYEQYF. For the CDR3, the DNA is TGTGCCAGCAGCCCCCGGGGCGGGAGGGCCCTCTACGAGCAGTACTTC.

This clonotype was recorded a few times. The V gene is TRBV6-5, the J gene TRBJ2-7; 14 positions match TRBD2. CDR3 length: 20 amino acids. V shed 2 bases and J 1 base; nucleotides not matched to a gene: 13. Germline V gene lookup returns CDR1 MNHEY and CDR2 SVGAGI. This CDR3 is CASSYQIGTSGSRPSYEQYF. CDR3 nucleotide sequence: TGTGCCAGCAGTTACCAAATTGGGACTAGCGGGAGTAGACCTTCCTACGAGCAGTACTTC.

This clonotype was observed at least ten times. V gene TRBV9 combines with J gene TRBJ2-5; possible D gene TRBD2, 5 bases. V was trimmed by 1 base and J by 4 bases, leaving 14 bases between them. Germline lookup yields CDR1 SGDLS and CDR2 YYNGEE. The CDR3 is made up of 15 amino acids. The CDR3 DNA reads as TGTGCCAGCAGCGTATCCCCCCGTGGAGGAGAGACCCAGTACTTC. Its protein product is CASSVSPRGGETQYF.

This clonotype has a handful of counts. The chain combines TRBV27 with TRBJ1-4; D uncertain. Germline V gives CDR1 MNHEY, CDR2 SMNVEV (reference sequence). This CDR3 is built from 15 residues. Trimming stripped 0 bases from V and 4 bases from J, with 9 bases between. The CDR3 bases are TGTGCCAGCAGTTTATCCCCCCGAAGTAATGAAAAACTGTTTTTT. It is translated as CASSLSPRSNEKLFF. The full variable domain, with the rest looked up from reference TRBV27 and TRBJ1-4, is EAQVTQNPRYLITVTGKKLTVTCSQNMNHEYMSWYRQDPGLGLRQIYYSMNVEVTDKGDVPEGYKVSRKEKRNFPLILESPSPNQTSLYFCASSLSPRSNEKLFFGSGTQLSVL.

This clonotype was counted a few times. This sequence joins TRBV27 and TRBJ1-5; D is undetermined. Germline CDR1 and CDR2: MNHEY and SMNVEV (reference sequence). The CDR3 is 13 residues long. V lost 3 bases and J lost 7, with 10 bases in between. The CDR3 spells CASSLNPLQPQHF. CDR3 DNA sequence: TGTGCCAGCAGTTTGAATCCCCTGCAGCCCCAGCATTTT.

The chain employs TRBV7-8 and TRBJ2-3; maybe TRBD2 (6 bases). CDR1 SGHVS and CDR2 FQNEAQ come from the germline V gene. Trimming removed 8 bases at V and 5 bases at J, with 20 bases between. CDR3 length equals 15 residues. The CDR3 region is CASASTHPGGDTQYF. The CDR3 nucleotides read TGTGCCAGCGCATCGACCCACCCCGGGGGAGATACGCAGTATTTT.

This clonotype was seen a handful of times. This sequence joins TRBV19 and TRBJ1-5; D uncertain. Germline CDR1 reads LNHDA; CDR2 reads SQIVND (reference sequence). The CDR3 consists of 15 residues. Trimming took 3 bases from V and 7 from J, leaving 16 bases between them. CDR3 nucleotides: TGTGCCAGTAGTATGGGCGGGCCAGCCGGGCAGCCCCAGCATTTT. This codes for CASSMGGPAGQPQHF.

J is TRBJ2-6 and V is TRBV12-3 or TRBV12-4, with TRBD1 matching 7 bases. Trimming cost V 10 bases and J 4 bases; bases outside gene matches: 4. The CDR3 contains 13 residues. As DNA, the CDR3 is TGTGCCACCAGGGGGTCAGGGGCCAACGTCCTGACTTTC. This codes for CATRGSGANVLTF.

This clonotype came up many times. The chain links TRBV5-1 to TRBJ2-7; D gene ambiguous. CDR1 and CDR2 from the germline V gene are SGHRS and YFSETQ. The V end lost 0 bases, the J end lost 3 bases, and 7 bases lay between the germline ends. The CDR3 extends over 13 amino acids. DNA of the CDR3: TGCGCCAGCAGCTTGGCCTTAAGCTACGAGCAGTACTTC. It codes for CASSLALSYEQYF.

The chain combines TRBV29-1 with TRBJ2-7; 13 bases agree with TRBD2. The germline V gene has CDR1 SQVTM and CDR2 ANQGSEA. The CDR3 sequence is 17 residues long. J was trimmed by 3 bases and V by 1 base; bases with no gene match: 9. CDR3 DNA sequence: TGCAGCGTTGAAGCTACTTGGACTAGCGGGGGACTCTACGAGCAGTACTTC. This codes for CSVEATWTSGGLYEQYF.

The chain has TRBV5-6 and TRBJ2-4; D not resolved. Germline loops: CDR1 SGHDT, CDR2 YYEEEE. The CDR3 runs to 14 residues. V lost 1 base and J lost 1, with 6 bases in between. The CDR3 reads CASSLYGAKNIQYF. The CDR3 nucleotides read TGTGCCAGCAGCTTGTATGGCGCCAAAAACATTCAGTACTTC.

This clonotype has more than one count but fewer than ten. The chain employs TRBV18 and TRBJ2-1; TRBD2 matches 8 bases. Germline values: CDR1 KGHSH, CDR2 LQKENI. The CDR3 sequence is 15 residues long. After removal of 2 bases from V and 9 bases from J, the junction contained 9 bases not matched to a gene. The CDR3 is CASSPASGRVSEQFF. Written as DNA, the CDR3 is TGTGCCAGCTCACCAGCGTCCGGGAGGGTTAGTGAGCAGTTCTTC.

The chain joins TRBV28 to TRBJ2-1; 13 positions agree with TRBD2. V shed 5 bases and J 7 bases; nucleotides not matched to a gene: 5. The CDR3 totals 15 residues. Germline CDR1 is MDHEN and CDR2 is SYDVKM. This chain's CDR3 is CASSGLAGVSNEQFF. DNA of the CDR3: TGTGCCAGCAGTGGACTAGCGGGAGTATCAAATGAGCAGTTCTTC.

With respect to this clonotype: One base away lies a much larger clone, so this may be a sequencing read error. As DNA, the CDR3 is TGTGCCAGCAGCGCTGGCGCGGGTGTATCCTCCTACAATGAGCAGTTCTTC. Its translation: CASSAGAGVSSYNEQFF. This chain links TRBV6-1 with TRBJ2-1; a weak D match, TRBD2 (5 bases). With 6 bases removed from V and 0 bases from J, the gap between germline ends came to 18 bases. Looked up from germline, CDR1 is MNHNS and CDR2 is SASEGT. The CDR3 sequence is 17 residues long.